A single sample is the source of the 25 T cell receptor beta chains below, sequenced in a study of blood T cell repertoires in COVID-19. The repertoire was sequenced with immunoSEQ multiplex PCR; TCRdb's copy has only in-frame clones and lacks some. The data show 200,000 to 300,000 clones, with around 89% seen just once and over 4% held by the top ten. The sample taken for sequencing was PBMCs or T cells enriched from blood (not recorded which). The receptors were gathered from a woman younger than 45 who had recovered from COVID-19.

This clone appeared a single time. The CDR3 loop reads CASSLDSAGLTYNEQFF. Written as DNA, the CDR3 is TGTGCCAGCAGCTTAGATAGTGCGGGGCTGACCTACAATGAGCAGTTCTTC. The V and J genes are TRBV11-3 and TRBJ2-1; TRBD2 might be the D (6 bases). CDR3 length: 17 amino acids. V lost 0 bases and J lost 2, with 14 bases in between. Germline V CDR1 and CDR2: SGHNT, YENEEA.

This clone was observed a single time. The chain is built from TRBV2 and TRBJ2-5; 10 nucleotides line up with TRBD2. J gave up 2 bases and V 8 bases, and 17 bases lay outside the gene matches. The CDR3 loop spans 18 amino acids. CDR1 and CDR2 from the germline V gene are SNHLY and FYNNEI. In nucleotides, the CDR3 is TGTGCCAGCGGAGATGAGTCTAGCGGGAGAGTAGGGCAAGAGACCCAGTACTTC. Its translation is CASGDESSGRVGQETQYF.

This clone has only one observation. The chain combines TRBV5-1 with TRBJ1-2; D call uncertain. Between the trimmed V and J ends, which lost 0 bases and 0 bases, there was a span of 6 bases. Per germline, CDR1 SGHRS and CDR2 YFSETQ. The CDR3 has 14 residues. The CDR3 spells CASSLDSPNYGYTF. The CDR3 DNA is TGCGCCAGCAGCTTGGACAGTCCTAACTATGGCTACACCTTC.

V usage is TRBV28 and J usage is TRBJ1-1, with TRBD1 matching over 7 bases. This CDR3 has 14 residues. The germline V gene encodes CDR1 MDHEN and CDR2 SYDVKM. The J segment lost 0 bases and the V segment lost 5 bases, leaving 3 bases of the junction unmatched. The CDR3 sequence: CASSAGGMNTEAFF. The CDR3 DNA follows: TGTGCCAGCAGTGCAGGGGGGATGAACACTGAAGCTTTCTTT.

The V gene is TRBV14, the J gene TRBJ1-1; TRBD1 is a possible D gene (6 bases). Germline V gene lookup returns CDR1 SGHDN and CDR2 FVKESK. V was cut by 4 bases and J by 1 base, with 19 bases left in between. This CDR3 is 17 amino acids long. CDR3 region: CASSRFADSLGNTEAFF. The CDR3 nucleotides read TGTGCCAGCAGCCGATTCGCGGACAGTTTGGGGAACACTGAAGCTTTCTTT.

This sequence joins TRBV5-6 and TRBJ1-2; a weak D match, TRBD1 (6 bases). Trimming shortened V by 2 bases and J by 7 bases, and 12 bases separated the two germline ends. CDR1 and CDR2 from the germline V gene are SGHDT and YYEEEE. This CDR3 is built from 13 residues. The CDR3: CASSLPVRGGYTF. The CDR3 nucleotides read TGTGCCAGCAGCTTACCCGTCAGGGGTGGCTACACCTTC.

The chain couples TRBV30 to TRBJ2-5; 8 bases line up with TRBD1. In germline, CDR1 is GTSNPN, CDR2 SVGIG (reference sequence). The CDR3 covers 14 residues. V shed 7 bases and J 1 base; nucleotides not matched to a gene: 8. CDR3 loop: CASDRGPLQETQYF. The CDR3 DNA is TGTGCCTCCGACAGGGGACCCCTCCAAGAGACCCAGTACTTC.

J is TRBJ2-7 and V is TRBV6-1, with TRBD2 matching 11 bases. J lost 3 bases, V lost 0 bases, and 10 bases had no gene match. The CDR3 covers 18 residues. The V gene's germline CDR1 is MNHNS and CDR2 SASEGT. The CDR3 nucleotides read TGTGCCAGCAGTGAAGCGCTTAGCGGGAGGGGCGGGGGCTACGAGCAGTACTTC. This sequence encodes CASSEALSGRGGGYEQYF.

The CDR3 nucleotides read TGTGCCAGCAGTTTTAACCCCTTCTCCGGGACTAGCACAGATACGCAGTATTTT. As protein: CASSFNPFSGTSTDTQYF. The chain uses TRBV28 and TRBJ2-3, with TRBD2 as a possible D gene (6 bases). Trimming took off 3 bases at V and 0 bases at J, with 19 bases between the two ends. The germline CDR1 and CDR2 sequences are MDHEN and SYDVKM. The CDR3 length is 18 residues.

This clone appeared a few times. The chain couples TRBV28 to TRBJ1-6; TRBD1 agrees at 10 bases. Per the germline V gene, CDR1 is MDHEN and CDR2 is SYDVKM. The V and J ends lost 6 bases and 7 bases, in that order; junction bases with no gene match: 6. CDR3 length: 15 amino acids. In DNA, the CDR3 is TGTGCCAGCAGACCCCCGGGACAGGGGAATTCACCCCTCCACTTT. It translates to CASRPPGQGNSPLHF.

The chain uses TRBV6-5 and TRBJ1-2; TRBD1 might be the D (5 bases). Germline loops: CDR1 MNHEY, CDR2 SVGAGI. The germline V and J ends were trimmed by 6 bases and 1 base, with 12 bases remaining between them. The CDR3 contains 14 residues. CDR3 in amino acids: CASSQDTHNYGYTF. DNA of the CDR3: TGTGCCAGCAGCCAGGACACTCATAACTATGGCTACACCTTC.

The chain carries TRBV2 and TRBJ1-4; the D gene is possibly TRBD1 (5 bases). Germline-derived CDR1 and CDR2 are SNHLY and FYNNEI. This CDR3 comprises 14 residues. Trimming took off 2 bases at V and 7 bases at J, with 11 bases between the two ends. CDR3 amino acids: CASSELTVFEKLFF. The CDR3, as DNA: TGTGCCAGCAGTGAATTGACAGTTTTTGAAAAACTGTTTTTT.

The chain links TRBV5-8 to TRBJ2-7; 11 bases agree with TRBD2. Germline V gives CDR1 SGHTS, CDR2 YDEGEE. Trimming removed 4 bases from V and 2 bases from J; junction bases left unmatched: 5. CDR3 length: 15 amino acids. CDR3 nucleotides: TGTGCCAGCAGCCCTAGCGGGAGGCCCGCCTACGAGCAGTACTTC. Protein sequence: CASSPSGRPAYEQYF.

The V and J genes are TRBV28 and TRBJ2-2; 7 nucleotides align to TRBD2. Unmatched junction bases numbered 4, after V lost 8 bases and J lost 4 bases. The CDR3 consists of 13 residues. Germline assignment: CDR1 MDHEN and CDR2 SYDVKM. In DNA, the CDR3 is TGTGCCAGCCCGGGACTACTCACCGGGGAGCTGTTTTTT. Translated: CASPGLLTGELFF.

V is TRBV29-1 and J is TRBJ1-1; D uncertain. The V gene's germline CDR1 is SQVTM and CDR2 ANQGSEA. The CDR3 is made up of 11 amino acids. V dropped 4 bases and J dropped 0 bases, with 3 bases sitting between them. Written as DNA, the CDR3 is TGCAGCGTTGCTCTGAACACTGAAGCTTTCTTT. This codes for CSVALNTEAFF.

This chain uses TRBV5-1 with TRBJ2-3; TRBD2 aligns across 9 bases. CDR3 size: 15 residues. V lost 4 bases, J lost 4 bases, and 7 bases stayed unmatched. The germline V gene encodes CDR1 SGHRS and CDR2 YFSETQ. The CDR3: CASSPVGLAADTQYF. The CDR3 nucleotides are TGCGCCAGCAGCCCGGTGGGACTAGCAGCAGATACGCAGTATTTT.

The V gene is TRBV6-2 or TRBV6-3, the J gene TRBJ1-1; 10 bases map to TRBD1. Germline V lookup: CDR1 MNHEY, CDR2 SVGEGT. With V trimmed by 6 bases and J by 10 bases, 11 bases remained unmatched. CDR3 size: 14 residues. This CDR3 is CASSFDGQGVAAFF. CDR3 nucleotides: TGTGCCAGCAGCTTTGACGGACAGGGGGTAGCAGCTTTCTTT.

CDR3 residues: CASSLDRATEAFF. The CDR3 DNA is TGTGCCAGCAGTTTAGACAGGGCCACTGAAGCTTTCTTT. This rearrangement joins TRBV28 to TRBJ1-1; 7 nucleotides agree with TRBD1. The CDR3 length is 13 residues. The V and J ends lost 2 bases and 4 bases, in that order; junction bases with no gene match: 1. Germline assignment: CDR1 MDHEN and CDR2 SYDVKM.

The V gene is TRBV14, the J gene TRBJ1-2; the match to TRBD1 covers 7 bases. The CDR3 has 16 residues. Germline CDR1 reads SGHDN; CDR2 reads FVKESK. Trimming cost V 4 bases and J 2 bases; bases outside gene matches: 10. The CDR3 coding sequence is TGTGCCAGCAGCCCTTGGGACAGTACGGCGAACTATGGCTACACCTTC. Amino acids: CASSPWDSTANYGYTF. Full variable domain (rest looked up from reference TRBV14 and TRBJ1-2): EAGVTQFPSHSVIEKGQTVTLRCDPISGHDNLYWYRRVMGKEIKFLLHFVKESKQDESGMPNNRFLAERTGGTYSTLKVQPAELEDSGVYFCASSPWDSTANYGYTFGSGTRLTVV.

The V and J genes are TRBV28 and TRBJ1-1; tentatively, D is TRBD1 (5 bases). This CDR3 region has 15 residues. Per germline, CDR1 MDHEN and CDR2 SYDVKM. The germline V and J ends were trimmed by 2 bases and 0 bases, with 10 bases remaining between them. The CDR3 region has the DNA TGTGCCAGCAGTTTACTTGACAGCATGAACACTGAAGCTTTCTTT. This translates into CASSLLDSMNTEAFF.

Note on this clone: One junction end does not reproduce the germline sequence, and a read error may be involved. The rearrangement joins TRBV5-6 to TRBJ2-7; maybe TRBD2 (5 bases). This CDR3 is 11 amino acids long. Germline lookup yields CDR1 SGHDT and CDR2 YYEEEE. CDR3 loop: CASSLGSIGDF. CDR3 coding DNA: TGTGCCAGCAGCTTGGGGTCTATCGGGGACTTC.

This clone turned up a few times. V and J are TRBV6-1 and TRBJ1-2; D unclear. The V gene's germline CDR1 is MNHNS and CDR2 SASEGT. The CDR3 is made up of 13 amino acids. V was pared by 3 bases and J by 4 bases, with 9 bases between. In DNA, the CDR3 is TGTGCCAGCAGTGAGAGCCTGAGCTATGGCTACACCTTC. This translates into CASSESLSYGYTF.

The chain links TRBV28 to TRBJ1-1; perhaps TRBD1 as D (6 bases). The CDR3 length is 13 residues. The V gene lost 2 bases and the J gene lost 5 bases, with 9 bases spanning the gap. Germline V gene sequence: CDR1 MDHEN, CDR2 SYDVKM. This chain's CDR3 is CASSLTGTTEAFF. The CDR3 nucleotides are TGTGCCAGCAGTTTAACAGGGACGACTGAAGCTTTCTTT. Full variable domain (missing parts from reference TRBV28 and TRBJ1-1): DVKVTQSSRYLVKRTGEKVFLECVQDMDHENMFWYRQDPGLGLRLIYFSYDVKMKEKGDIPEGYSVSREKKERFSLILESASTNQTSMYLCASSLTGTTEAFFGQGTRLTVV.

The chain uses TRBV7-8 and TRBJ2-2, with TRBD1 identical over 8 bases. This CDR3 comprises 16 residues. J gave up 6 bases and V 4 bases, and 10 bases lay outside the gene matches. Germline values: CDR1 SGHVS, CDR2 FQNEAQ. In DNA form, the CDR3 reads TGTGCCAGCAGCTCCATGAGGGACAGGCTATCCGGGGAGCTGTTTTTT. Translated, it gives CASSSMRDRLSGELFF.

The J gene is TRBJ1-5, the V gene TRBV28, with TRBD1 identical over 11 bases. From germline, CDR1 is MDHEN and CDR2 SYDVKM. With V trimmed by 0 bases and J by 7 bases, 2 bases remained unmatched. The CDR3 consists of 15 residues. CDR3 coding DNA: TGTGCCAGCAGTTTATGGGACAGGGGGCGACAGCCCCAGCATTTT. Protein: CASSLWDRGRQPQHF.